The source of this T cell receptor (beta chain) is a study of T cell responses to AZD1222 COVID-19 vaccine. Study at large: Some second doses came at about 4 weeks and others at about 12 weeks; these were pooled.

Study-wide findings and caveats: At 160-218 and 743-854, vaccine-associated CD4 TCRs were dominant, and they spanned spike. White British people made up most donors, females outnumbered males, and clonal diversity was possibly underestimated.

Assay: immunoSEQ multiplex PCR; the TCRdb copy retains only in-frame clones and omits some. The sample records about 84,000 clones, nearly 90% being singletons. This CDR3 contains 13 residues. V was cut by 0 bases and J by 6 bases, with 9 bases left in between. Germline V gene sequence: CDR1 SGHTA, CDR2 FQGTGA. This clone was seen more than once but under ten times. Its cognate antigen is unknown. The sequences come from peripheral blood, collected on day 0 of AZD1222 vaccination. This TCR was recovered from an adult in good health. This rearrangement joins TRBV7-3 to TRBJ2-7; unclear D gene. Here the CDR3 DNA reads TGTGCCAGCAGCTTAACAACGGACGGCGAGCAGTACTTC. Translation: CASSLTTDGEQYF.